A selection of T cell receptor beta chains follows, all from one sample in a study of cytomegalovirus exposure and HLA in healthy donors. Profiled with immunoSEQ multiplex PCR; TCRdb holds only in-frame clones, not every one. The sample has 100,000 to 150,000 clones; just under 95% are singletons. Sequencing used PBMCs. These receptors all come from a woman younger than 30 in good health and CMV-seronegative. The CDR3 runs from the conserved cysteine through the conserved F or W. The order of the fields is D gene, clone size, J gene, V gene, CDR3 DNA, CDR3 protein. D genes are given only for firm matches. Part of the rows lack a size; the others show once, few, many or a class for expanded clones.

>TRBD1|.|TRBJ1-1|TRBV10-1
TGCGCCAGCAGGAACCCTGCCGGGACAGGGGCGAACACTGAAGCTTTCTTT
CASRNPAGTGANTEAFF
>.|.|TRBJ1-5|TRBV27
TGTGCCAGCAGTTTAACGGGGGGTAGCAATCAGCCCCAGCATTTT
CASSLTGGSNQPQHF
>.|.|TRBJ1-2|TRBV6-5
TGTGCCAGCAGTTACTCGAACAGGGTCAACTATGGCTACACCTTC
CASSYSNRVNYGYTF
>.|.|TRBJ1-2|TRBV11-2
TGTGCCAGCAGCTTAGATCCGACAAGTAACTATGGCTACACCTTC
CASSLDPTSNYGYTF
>TRBD1|few|TRBJ1-2|TRBV15
TGTGCCACCAGCAGAGATTCCGGGACAGGGCATGGCTACACCTTC
CATSRDSGTGHGYTF
>.|.|TRBJ1-1|TRBV28
TGTGCCAGCAGTTTGACAGAAATTAGGGTAGCTTTCTTT
CASSLTEIRVAFF
>.|.|TRBJ1-1|TRBV18
TGTGCCAGCTCACCACTCGGGCGGGAAACTGAAGCTTTCTTT
CASSPLGRETEAFF
>.|.|TRBJ1-5|TRBV28
TGTGCCAGCAGTTTACTAACCCGGAGGGCTAGCAAGCCCCAGCATTTT
CASSLLTRRASKPQHF
>.|few|TRBJ2-1|TRBV2
TGTGCCAGCAGTGATGGGGTCCGCCGAGCGGATGAGCAGTTCTTC
CASSDGVRRADEQFF
>TRBD1|.|TRBJ1-1|TRBV10-3
TGTGCCGTACAGGGGGTTATGGGCGACACTGAAGCTTTCTTT
CAVQGVMGDTEAFF
>.|.|TRBJ2-5|TRBV7-6
TGTGCCAGCAGCCAGGGACGGGTGGGGGCAGAGACCCAGTACTTC
CASSQGRVGAETQYF
>TRBD1|few|TRBJ2-7|TRBV15
TGTGCCACCAGCAGAACCCCGGACAGGGAGTCCGAGCAGTACTTC
CATSRTPDRESEQYF
>TRBD2|.|TRBJ2-1|TRBV6-1
TGTGCCAGCAGTGAAGATACGGGAGGCCCCTACAATGAGCAGTTCTTC
CASSEDTGGPYNEQFF
>TRBD2|.|TRBJ2-5|TRBV7-9
TGTGCCAGCAGCTTAGGCGGGGGGGTGGAGACCCAGTACTTC
CASSLGGGVETQYF
>.|.|TRBJ1-1|TRBV5-1
TGCGCCAGCAGCTTTGTAATGAACACTGAAGCTTTCTTT
CASSFVMNTEAFF
>.|.|TRBJ1-3|TRBV5-1
TGCGCCAGCAGCCTAGGACAGACTGGAAACACCATATATTTT
CASSLGQTGNTIYF
>.|.|TRBJ2-3|TRBV5-6
TGTGCCAGCAGCTCCTTGGGGCTTAACACAGATACGCAGTATTTT
CASSSLGLNTDTQYF
>.|once|TRBJ2-7|TRBV2
TGTGCCAGCAGTGATGAGGGGAGGTCCTACGAGCAGTACTTC
CASSDEGRSYEQYF
>TRBD1|.|TRBJ2-5|TRBV18
TGTGCCAGCTCACTTACGGACAGGACGCAAGAGACCCAGTACTTC
CASSLTDRTQETQYF
>.|.|TRBJ2-7|TRBV13
TGTGCGACCAGAGAGTGGGGGGGAGGGACAAGGTACGAGCAGTACTTC
CATREWGGGTRYEQYF
>.|.|TRBJ1-6|TRBV7-6
TGTGCCAGCAGCTTAGGGTTTAGGCAGGGGTCGGGAACCCTCCACTTT
CASSLGFRQGSGTLHF
>TRBD2|.|TRBJ2-5|TRBV7-9
TGTGCCAGCAGCCGACTAGCGGGAGGAGAGACCCAGTACTTC
CASSRLAGGETQYF
>TRBD2|.|TRBJ2-1|TRBV6-4
TGTGCCAGCAGTGAACAACCGGGACTAGCACTGAGCTCCTACAATGAGCAGTTCTTC
CASSEQPGLALSSYNEQFF
>.|.|TRBJ2-7|TRBV5-6
TGTGCCAGCAGCTTAGGACGGGGTCCACACGAGCAGTACTTC
CASSLGRGPHEQYF
>TRBD1|once|TRBJ1-3|TRBV28
TGTGCCAGCAGTTTGGTGGGACAGGGCTTTGGAAACACCATATATTTT
CASSLVGQGFGNTIYF
>TRBD1|.|TRBJ1-5|TRBV27
TGTGCCAGCAGTCTTCCGGGGACAGGAGCTTATTGGCCCCAGCATTTT
CASSLPGTGAYWPQHF